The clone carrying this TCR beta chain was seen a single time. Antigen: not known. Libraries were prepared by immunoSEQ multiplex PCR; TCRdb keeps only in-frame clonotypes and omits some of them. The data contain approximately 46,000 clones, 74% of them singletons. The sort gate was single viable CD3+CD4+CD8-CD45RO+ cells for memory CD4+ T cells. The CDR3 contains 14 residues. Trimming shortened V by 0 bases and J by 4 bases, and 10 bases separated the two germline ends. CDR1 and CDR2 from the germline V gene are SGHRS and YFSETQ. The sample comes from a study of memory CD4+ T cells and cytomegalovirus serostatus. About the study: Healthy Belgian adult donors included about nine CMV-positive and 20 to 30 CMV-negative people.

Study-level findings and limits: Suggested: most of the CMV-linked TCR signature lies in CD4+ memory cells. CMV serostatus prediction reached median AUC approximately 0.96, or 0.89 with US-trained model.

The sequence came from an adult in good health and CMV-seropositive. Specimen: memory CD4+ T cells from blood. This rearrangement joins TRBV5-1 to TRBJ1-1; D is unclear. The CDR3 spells CASSLAPPVTEAFF. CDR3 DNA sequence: TGCGCCAGCAGCTTGGCTCCCCCAGTCACTGAAGCTTTCTTT.